This T cell receptor beta chain was sequenced for a study of OX40 agonist ivuxolimab in advanced cancers. Study information: Six ivuxolimab dose levels, 0.01 to 10 mg/kg, were given intravenously every 2 weeks.

Collection of blood occurred at baseline, at cycle 4 day 1, and at cycle 7 day 1. Study-wide results and limits: Partial responders receiving 0.1-3.0 mg/kg showed among the lowest clonal expansion.

TCRdb's table, derived via immunoSEQ multiplex PCR, lists solely in-frame clones and lacks some. The data hold 77,000 or so clones, with 88% observed a single time. With regard to this clone: The antigen is not known. Relative to the germline gene, one junction end is altered; a read error may explain this.

Germline CDR1 LNHDA, CDR2 SQIVND (reference sequence). The CDR3 covers 16 residues. The V and J genes are TRBV19 and TRBJ1-2, with 9 bases that match TRBD1. Here the sequenced sample was CD4+ or CD8+ T cells sorted from blood, taken in a trial of the OX40 agonist ivuxolimab. The source of this sequence is an adult with an advanced solid tumor such as melanoma, head and neck, liver or kidney cancer. CDR3 amino acids: CASSSRETGGRNGYTF. DNA for the CDR3: TGTGCCAGCAGTAGTCGGGAGACAGGGGGACGGAATGGCTACACCTTC. Looking up the rest from reference TRBV19 and TRBJ1-2 gives the full variable domain: DGGITQSPKYLFRKEGQNVTLSCEQNLNHDAMYWYRQDPGQGLRLIYYSQIVNDFQKGDIAEGYSVSREKKESFPLTVTSAQKNPTAFYLCASSSRETGGRNGYTFGSGTRLTVV.